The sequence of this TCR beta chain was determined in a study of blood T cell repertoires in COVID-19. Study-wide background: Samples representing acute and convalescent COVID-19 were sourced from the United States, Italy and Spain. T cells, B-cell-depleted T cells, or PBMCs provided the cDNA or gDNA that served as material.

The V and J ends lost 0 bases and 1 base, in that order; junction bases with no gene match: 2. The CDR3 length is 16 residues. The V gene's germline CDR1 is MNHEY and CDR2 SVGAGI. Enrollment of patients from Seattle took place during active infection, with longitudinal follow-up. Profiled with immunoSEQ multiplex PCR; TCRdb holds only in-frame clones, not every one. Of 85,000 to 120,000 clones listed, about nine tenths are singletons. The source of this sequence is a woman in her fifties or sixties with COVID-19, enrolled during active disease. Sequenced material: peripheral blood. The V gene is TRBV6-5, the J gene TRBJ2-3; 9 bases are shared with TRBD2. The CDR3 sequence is CASSYSSSGGTDTQYF. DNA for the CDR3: TGTGCCAGCAGTTACTCGTCTAGCGGGGGCACAGATACGCAGTATTTT.